The T cell receptor (beta chain) under discussion was sequenced for a study of regulatory T cells in long-lasting Graves disease. This clonotype was recorded at least ten times. Time point denoted: newly diagnosed GD, antithyroid drugs for less than 3 months. Construction of the TCR library relied on RNA isolated from PBMCs. Both iRepertoire HTBI primers and Arm-PCR of CDR3 regions were used to build the TCR beta libraries. TCRdb fed the multiplex PCR reads into MiXCR, producing one record per CDR3 protein. This sample carries approximately 390,000 distinct CDR3 sequences, roughly 17% of them seen once, and the ten largest clones take around 20%. Germline V gives CDR1 SGHNT, CDR2 YYREEE (reference sequence). This CDR3 spans 13 amino acids. Between the trimmed V and J ends, which lost 7 bases and 5 bases, there was a span of 16 bases. The sample also formed part of further work on T cells in Graves' hyperthyroidism and ophthalmopathy. That source notes: Blood also held most thyroid clonotypes expanded beyond 0.001.

This receptor was obtained from a young woman with Graves disease. The chain joins TRBV5-4 to TRBJ2-7; D possibly uses TRBD1 or TRBD2 (6 bases each). This specimen consisted of peripheral blood mononuclear cells (PBMCs), obtained at new diagnosis, from a patient treated with antithyroid drugs. DNA for the CDR3: TGTGCCAGCGGCCTAGTAGGGGGGAACGAGCAGTACTTC. It yields the protein CASGLVGGNEQYF.